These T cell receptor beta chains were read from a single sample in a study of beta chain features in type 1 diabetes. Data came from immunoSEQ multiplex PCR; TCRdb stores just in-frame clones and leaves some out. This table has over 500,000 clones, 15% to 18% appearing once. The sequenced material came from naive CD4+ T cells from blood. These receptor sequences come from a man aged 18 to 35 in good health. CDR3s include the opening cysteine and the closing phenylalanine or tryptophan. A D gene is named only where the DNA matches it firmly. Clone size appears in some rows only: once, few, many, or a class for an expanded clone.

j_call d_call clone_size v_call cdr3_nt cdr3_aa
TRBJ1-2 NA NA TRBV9 TGTGCCAGCAGCGTGGGAATCACAGCCTCTAACTATGGCTACACCTTC CASSVGITASNYGYTF
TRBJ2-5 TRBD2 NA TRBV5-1 TGCGCCAGCAGCTTGGCGGTAGCGGGAGCCCAAGAGACCCAGTACTTC CASSLAVAGAQETQYF
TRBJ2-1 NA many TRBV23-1 TGCGCCAGCAGAAAGGTGGCCTACAATGAGCAGTTCTTC CASRKVAYNEQFF
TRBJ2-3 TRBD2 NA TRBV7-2 TGTGCCAGCAGCTTAATAGGACTAGCGGGCAGCACAGATACGCAGTATTTT CASSLIGLAGSTDTQYF
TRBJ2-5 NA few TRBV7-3 TGTGCCAGCAGCTTAGGAACAACCAATTTAGAGACCCAGTACTTC CASSLGTTNLETQYF
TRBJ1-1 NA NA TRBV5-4 TGTGCCAGCAGCTTATCGCCGGGAAGGAACACTGAAGCTTTCTTT CASSLSPGRNTEAFF
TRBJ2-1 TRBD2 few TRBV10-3 TGTGCCATCAGTGAGAAAGCGGGGGAGGTAAATGAGCAGTTCTTC CAISEKAGEVNEQFF
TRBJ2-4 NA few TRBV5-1 TGCGCCAGCAGCTCGACAAACAAAAACATTCAGTACTTC CASSSTNKNIQYF
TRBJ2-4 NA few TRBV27 TGTGCCAGCAGTTTAGGCGCGACACTAGCCAAAAACATTCAGTACTTC CASSLGATLAKNIQYF
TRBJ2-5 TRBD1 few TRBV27 TGTGCCAGCACCAGAACGGGGACAGGACAAGAGACCCAGTACTTC CASTRTGTGQETQYF
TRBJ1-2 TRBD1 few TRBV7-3 TGTGCCAGCAGCGACCTACCCGGGACAGGCCCTCGGGGCTACACCTTC CASSDLPGTGPRGYTF
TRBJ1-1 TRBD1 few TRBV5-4 TGTGCCAGCAGCTCTGGGGACAGGAAGGCTTTCTTT CASSSGDRKAFF
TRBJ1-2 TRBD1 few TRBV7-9 TGTGCCAGCAGCTTTGGACAGGGGATTCTAAACTATGGCTACACCTTC CASSFGQGILNYGYTF
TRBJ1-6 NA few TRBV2 TGTGCCAGCAGTGAACTAGGAAGAGGTTCACCCCTCCACTTT CASSELGRGSPLHF
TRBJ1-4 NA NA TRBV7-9 TGTGCCAGCAGCCCCCGACAGTCCTCTCGTAATGAAAAACTGTTTTTT CASSPRQSSRNEKLFF
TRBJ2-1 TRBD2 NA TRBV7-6 TGTGCCAGCAGCTCAATAGCGGGAGGCTTGAATGAGCAGTTCTTC CASSSIAGGLNEQFF
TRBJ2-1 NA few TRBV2 TGTGCCAGCAGTTCGGGGCAAAGCTCCTACAATGAGCAGTTCTTC CASSSGQSSYNEQFF
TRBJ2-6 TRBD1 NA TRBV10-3 TGTGCCATCAGTGGATCCCGGACAGGGGGCTCTGGGGCCAACGTCCTGACTTTC CAISGSRTGGSGANVLTF
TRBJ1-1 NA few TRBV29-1 TGCAGCGGCACTACAGGGAACACTGAAGCTTTCTTT CSGTTGNTEAFF
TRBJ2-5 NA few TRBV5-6 TGTGCCAGCAAAACGACAGTCAAAGAGACCCAGTACTTC CASKTTVKETQYF
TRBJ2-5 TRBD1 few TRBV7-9 TGTGCCAGCAGCCCTGGACAGGGGGCGGCGGAGACCCAGTACTTC CASSPGQGAAETQYF
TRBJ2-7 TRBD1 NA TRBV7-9 TGTGCCAGCAGCCGACCGGGACAGGGCCTCTACGAGCAGTACTTC CASSRPGQGLYEQYF
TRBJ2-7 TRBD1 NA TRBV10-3 TGTGCCATCAGTGCTACGACAGGGTCCTACGAGCAGTACTTC CAISATTGSYEQYF
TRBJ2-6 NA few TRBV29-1 TGCAGCGTCGGCCGCGACAACTCTGGGGCCAACGTCCTGACTTTC CSVGRDNSGANVLTF
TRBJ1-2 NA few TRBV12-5 TGTGCTAGTGGTACTTCCGGGACCTTAAAGGGCTACACCTTC CASGTSGTLKGYTF
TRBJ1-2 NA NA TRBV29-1 TGCAGCGCCGCACCACAGGAGTCCTATGGCTACACCTTC CSAAPQESYGYTF
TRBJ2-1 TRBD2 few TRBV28 TGTGCCAGCAGTTTGGTCCCGGGACTAACCCACAATGAGCAGTTCTTC CASSLVPGLTHNEQFF
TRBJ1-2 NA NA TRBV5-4 TGTGCCAGCAGCTTGCCAAGCAGGCCAAGGTATGGCTACACCTTC CASSLPSRPRYGYTF
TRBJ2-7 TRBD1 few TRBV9 TGTGCCAGCAGCCCCGCCGGACAGGGCCACTACGAGCAGTACTTC CASSPAGQGHYEQYF
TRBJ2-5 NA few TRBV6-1 TGTGCCAGCAGTGCTAGGAAGAACAGGGAGGGAGGAGAGACCCAGTACTTC CASSARKNREGGETQYF
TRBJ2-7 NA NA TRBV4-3 TGCGCCAGCAGCCAAAGGGACACAAACTACGAGCAGTACTTC CASSQRDTNYEQYF
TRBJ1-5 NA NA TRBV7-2 TGTGCCAGCAGCTTGGATAATCAGCCCCAGCATTTT CASSLDNQPQHF
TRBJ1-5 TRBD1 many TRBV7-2 TGTGCCAGCAGCTGGGACAGTAATCAGCCCCAGCATTTT CASSWDSNQPQHF
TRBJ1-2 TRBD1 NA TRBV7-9 TGTGCCAGCAGTCAGGGGGCTTTTGGCTACACCTTC CASSQGAFGYTF
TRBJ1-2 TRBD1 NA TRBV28 TGTGCCAGCAGACCGACAGGGGGCGCGTCTGGCTACACCTTC CASRPTGGASGYTF
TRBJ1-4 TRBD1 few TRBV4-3 TGCGCCAGCAGCCAGGAGGGGGCTCGGTGGACCCCCAATGAAAAACTGTTTTTT CASSQEGARWTPNEKLFF
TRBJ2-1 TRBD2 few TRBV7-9 TGTGCCAGCAGCCCCGGACTAGCGGAACACAATGAGCAGTTCTTC CASSPGLAEHNEQFF
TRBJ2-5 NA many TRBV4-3 TGCGCCAGCAGCCAAGGGGAAGGAGAGACCCAGTACTTC CASSQGEGETQYF
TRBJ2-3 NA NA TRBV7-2 TGTGCCAGCAGCTTAGCCCCCGGATACAATACGCAGTATTTT CASSLAPGYNTQYF
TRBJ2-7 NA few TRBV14 TGTGCCAGCAGCCAATATCCCTACGAGCAGTACTTC CASSQYPYEQYF
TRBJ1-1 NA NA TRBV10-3 TGTGCCATCAGTAGGGGCGGGGACACTGAAGCTTTCTTT CAISRGGDTEAFF
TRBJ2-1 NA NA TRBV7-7 TGTGCCAGCAGCTTAGAGGTGGCGGAGAGGCAGTTCTTC CASSLEVAERQFF
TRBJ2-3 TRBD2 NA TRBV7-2 TGTGCCAGCAAGGGTGCTAGCGGGAGCACAGATACGCAGTATTTT CASKGASGSTDTQYF
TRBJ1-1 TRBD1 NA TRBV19 TGTGCCAGTAGTGCCGACAGGGGGATGAACACTGAAGCTTTCTTT CASSADRGMNTEAFF
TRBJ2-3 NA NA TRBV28 TGTGCCAGCAGTTATCGATGGGGGGTATCCACAGATACGCAGTATTTT CASSYRWGVSTDTQYF
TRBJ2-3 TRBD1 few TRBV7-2 TGTGCCAGCAGCCATCGGACAGGCGGTACGCAGTATTTT CASSHRTGGTQYF
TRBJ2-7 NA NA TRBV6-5 TGTGCCAGCAGTGGCCCTAGCGATACCTACGAGCAGTACTTC CASSGPSDTYEQYF
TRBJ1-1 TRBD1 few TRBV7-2 TGTGCCAGCAGCGCTCGACAGGGGTGGACTGAAGCTTTCTTT CASSARQGWTEAFF
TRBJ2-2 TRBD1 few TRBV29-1 TGCAGCGTCCCTGATCCCAGGACAGGGCCTGACACCGGGGAGCTGTTTTTT CSVPDPRTGPDTGELFF
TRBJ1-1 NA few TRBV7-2 TGTGCCAGCAGCTTAGACGGCTTAGTAGCTTTCTTT CASSLDGLVAFF
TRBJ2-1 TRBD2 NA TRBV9 TGTGCCAGCAGCGTAGGGCCTAGCGGGGGTTTTGAGCAGTTCTTC CASSVGPSGGFEQFF
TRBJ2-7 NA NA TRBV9 TGTGCCAGCAGCCGGGGCTCCTACGAGCAGTACTTC CASSRGSYEQYF